This T cell receptor (beta chain) is drawn from a study of blood T cell repertoires in COVID-19. Study as a whole: The United States, Italy and Spain provided the acute and convalescent COVID-19 samples. PBMCs, B-cell-depleted T cells, or T cells were the source of the cDNA or gDNA that made up the material.

As originally analysed: Amplification of reference gene primers provided the estimated nucleated cell counts. Here immunoSEQ multiplex PCR was the method, and the copy in TCRdb shows in-frame clones only, minus some. V and J calls and clone size are as listed in that table; D and trimming were resolved from the DNA. The repertoire has about 290,000 clones, 70% to 90% of them found once; the top ten carry less than 4.5%. Looked up from germline, CDR1 is SGHDN and CDR2 is FVKESK. After removal of 4 bases from V and 4 bases from J, the junction contained 8 bases not matched to a gene. The CDR3 is made up of 15 amino acids.

Sequenced material: peripheral blood. The receptor was derived from a woman in her forties or fifties with active or convalescent COVID-19. V is TRBV14 and J is TRBJ2-3; TRBD2 aligns across 7 bases. Here the CDR3 reads CASSPQRGWADTQYF. CDR3 DNA sequence: TGTGCCAGCAGCCCCCAGCGGGGCTGGGCAGATACGCAGTATTTT.